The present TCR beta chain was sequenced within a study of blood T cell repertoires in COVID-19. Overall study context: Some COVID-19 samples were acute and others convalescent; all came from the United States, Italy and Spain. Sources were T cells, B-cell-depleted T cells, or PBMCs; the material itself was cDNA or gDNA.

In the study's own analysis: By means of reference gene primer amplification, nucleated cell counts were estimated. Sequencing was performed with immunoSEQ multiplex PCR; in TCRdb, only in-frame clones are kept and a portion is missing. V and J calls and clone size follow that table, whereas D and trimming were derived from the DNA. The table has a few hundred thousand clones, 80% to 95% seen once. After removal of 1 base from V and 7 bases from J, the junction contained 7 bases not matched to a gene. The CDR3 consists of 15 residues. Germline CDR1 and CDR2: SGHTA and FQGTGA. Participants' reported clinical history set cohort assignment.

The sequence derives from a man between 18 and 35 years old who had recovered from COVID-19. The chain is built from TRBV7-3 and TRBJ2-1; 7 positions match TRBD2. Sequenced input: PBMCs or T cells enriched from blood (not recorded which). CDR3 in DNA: TGTGCCAGCAGCTTAATGGCGGGAGCTGCTAATGAGCAGTTCTTC. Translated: CASSLMAGAANEQFF.